These 28 T cell receptor beta chains were sequenced from one sample in a study of shared clonotypes between healthy human individuals. The naive CD8 subset, CD45RO-negative cells positively selected for CCR7, excluded terminally differentiated effector memory CD45RA+ cells. Measured with immunoSEQ multiplex PCR; TCRdb has only the in-frame clones, and not every one. Among some 2,000,000 clones listed, about 95% were seen once. The sequencing sample was made of naive CD8+ T cells sorted from blood. The receptors derive from a man aged 18 to 29 in good health.

The chain couples TRBV7-6 to TRBJ1-5; D is undetermined. The CDR3 contains 14 residues. V was cut by 1 base and J by 6 bases, with 10 bases left in between. CDR1 is SGHVS and CDR2 is FNYEAQ in the germline V gene. The CDR3 nucleotides read TGTGCCAGCAGCTTAGTTCGGGTTACTCAGCCCCAGCATTTT. This sequence encodes CASSLVRVTQPQHF.

The sample holds one count of this clone. The same CDR3 can be traced to other DNA sequences in this sample. The V call is TRBV9, the J call TRBJ2-7, with 8 bases that match TRBD2. The CDR3 length is 14 residues. Trimming cost V 3 bases and J 1 base; bases outside gene matches: 3. Looked up from germline, CDR1 is SGDLS and CDR2 is YYNGEE. CDR3 in amino acids: CASSATSGSYEQYF. CDR3 DNA sequence: TGTGCCAGCAGCGCTACTAGCGGATCCTACGAGCAGTACTTC.

This chain links TRBV2 with TRBJ2-1, with D tentatively TRBD1 or TRBD2 (5 bases each). Germline CDR1 reads SNHLY; CDR2 reads FYNNEI. This CDR3 has 15 amino acids. Trimming stripped 7 bases from V and 5 bases from J, with 18 bases between. CDR3 region: CASNLMGETNNEQFF. In nucleotides, the CDR3 is TGTGCCAGCAATCTTATGGGGGAGACCAACAATGAGCAGTTCTTC.

The chain employs TRBV25-1 and TRBJ2-5; TRBD1 aligns across 7 bases. Trimming took 5 bases from V and 1 from J; bases not matched to a gene: 7. CDR3 length: 15 residues. Germline V gene sequence: CDR1 MGHDK, CDR2 SYGVNS. The CDR3 DNA reads as TGTGCCAGCAGTCCCTGGGACAGACTCCAAGAGACCCAGTACTTC. Translated: CASSPWDRLQETQYF. Full variable domain (remainder filled in from reference TRBV25-1 and TRBJ2-5): EADIYQTPRYLVIGTGKKITLECSQTMGHDKMYWYQQDPGMELHLIHYSYGVNSTEKGDLSSESTVSRIRTEHFPLTLESARPSHTSQYLCASSPWDRLQETQYFGPGTRLLVL.

The chain is built from TRBV27 and TRBJ1-1; weak D call: TRBD1 (6 bases). CDR1 and CDR2 from the germline V gene are MNHEY and SMNVEV (reference sequence). The CDR3 is 14 residues long. Deletions cut 4 bases from V and 4 bases from J, with 13 bases between. The CDR3 nucleotides read TGTGCCAGCAGTTCAGGGGACGCGGCCACTGAAGCTTTCTTT. It yields the protein CASSSGDAATEAFF.

A word on this clone: The same CDR3 can be traced to other DNA sequences in this sample. This sequence joins TRBV4-1 and TRBJ2-3, with unresolved D. The V end was cut by 1 base, the J end by 2 bases, with 7 bases between. The CDR3 spans 14 residues. The germline CDR1 and CDR2 sequences are MGHRA and YSYEKL. CDR3: CASSQGGNTDTQYF. CDR3 coding DNA: TGCGCCAGCAGCCAAGGAGGAAACACAGATACGCAGTATTTT.

This rearrangement joins TRBV11-2 to TRBJ1-2, with unresolved D. The CDR3 runs to 14 residues. The germline gives CDR1 SGHAT, CDR2 FQNNGV. Trimming removed 3 bases from V and 3 bases from J, with 11 bases in between. CDR3 sequence (DNA): TGTGCCAGCAGCTTGTGGGCTTGGGACTATGGCTACACCTTC. Encoded protein: CASSLWAWDYGYTF.

The chain is built from TRBV10-2 and TRBJ2-1; no definite D call. CDR1 is WSHSY, CDR2 SAAADI, per germline. V was pared by 3 bases and J by 6 bases, with 6 bases between. This CDR3 has 12 residues. The CDR3: CASSDVANEQFF. For the CDR3, the DNA is TGCGCCAGCAGTGATGTAGCCAATGAGCAGTTCTTC.

V usage is TRBV29-1 and J usage is TRBJ1-1; possible D gene TRBD1, 6 bases. V lost 0 bases and J lost 3, with 14 bases in between. CDR3 length: 15 residues. Germline-derived CDR1 and CDR2 are SQVTM and ANQGSEA. The CDR3: CSVEDLGRGDTEAFF. CDR3 nucleotides: TGCAGCGTTGAAGATCTAGGCAGGGGCGACACTGAAGCTTTCTTT.

The rearrangement uses TRBV6-5 and TRBJ2-5, with TRBD1 matching 8 bases. V gave up 5 bases and J gave up 1 base; unmatched junction bases: 3. The germline V gene encodes CDR1 MNHEY and CDR2 SVGAGI. There are 14 residues in the CDR3. DNA of the CDR3: TGTGCCAGCAGTGAGACAGGGGTCCAAGAGACCCAGTACTTC. Amino acids: CASSETGVQETQYF.

A word on this clone: This sample includes further DNA sequences coding for the same CDR3. V gene TRBV5-4 combines with J gene TRBJ2-7, with 10 positions matching TRBD2. Trimming at V came to 4 bases and at J to 3 bases, leaving 1 base not matched to a gene. CDR1 SGHNT and CDR2 YYREEE come from the germline V gene (reference sequence). This CDR3 is built from 13 residues. The CDR3 loop reads CASSPSGSYEQYF. The CDR3 nucleotides are TGTGCCAGCAGCCCTAGCGGGAGCTACGAGCAGTACTTC.

The DNA of the CDR3 is TGTGCCAGCAGCTGGGGAGCGGGAGACAATGAGCAGTTCTTC. Translated: CASSWGAGDNEQFF. The chain combines TRBV11-2 with TRBJ2-1, with 8 bases that match TRBD2. The CDR3 is 14 amino acids. V trimming: 4 bases; J trimming: 5 bases; junction bases outside the gene matches: 4. Germline V lookup: CDR1 SGHAT, CDR2 FQNNGV.

To note about this clone: One junction end disagrees with the germline gene, perhaps due to a read error. This CDR3 is also generated by other DNA sequences in the sample. Written as DNA, the CDR3 is TGCGCCAGCAGCCAAATCTCGGCCGGGACACTCTCTGGAAACACCATATACTTT. Protein: CASSQISAGTLSGNTIYF. The genes are TRBV4-1 and TRBJ1-3; D may be TRBD1 (6 bases). This CDR3 has 18 residues. Germline V gives CDR1 MGHRA, CDR2 YSYEKL.

This clone was observed a single time. The chain's CDR3 is CASSEWSGDRGYEQYF. For the CDR3, the DNA is TGTGCCAGCAGTGAATGGTCCGGGGACAGGGGCTACGAGCAGTACTTC. V gene TRBV2 combines with J gene TRBJ2-7; 10 bases fit TRBD1. CDR1 and CDR2 from the germline V gene are SNHLY and FYNNEI. The CDR3 consists of 16 residues. The junction had 7 bases not matched to a gene; V was cut back by 2 bases and J by 3 bases. Drawing the rest from reference TRBV2 and TRBJ2-7, the complete variable domain is EPEVTQTPSHQVTQMGQEVILRCVPISNHLYFYWYRQILGQKVEFLVSFYNNEISEKSEIFDDQFSVERPDGSNFTLKIRSTKLEDSAMYFCASSEWSGDRGYEQYFGPGTRLTVT.

J is TRBJ2-7 and V is TRBV7-9, with 9 bases fitting TRBD1. V was clipped by 0 bases and J by 0 bases; unmatched bases: 9. This CDR3 has 18 amino acids. CDR1 is SEHNR and CDR2 is FQNEAQ in the germline V gene (reference sequence). The CDR3 spells CASSLAYRDRAISYEQYF. The CDR3 nucleotides read TGTGCCAGCAGCTTAGCATACCGGGACAGGGCTATCTCCTACGAGCAGTACTTC. Full variable domain (rest looked up from reference TRBV7-9 and TRBJ2-7): DTGVSQNPRHKITKRGQNVTFRCDPISEHNRLYWYRQTLGQGPEFLTYFQNEAQLEKSRLLSDRFSAERPKGSFSTLEIQRTEQGDSAMYLCASSLAYRDRAISYEQYFGPGTRLTVT.

The gene calls are TRBV4-1 and TRBJ2-7; D gene ambiguous. Trimming pared 0 bases from V and 0 bases from J, leaving 9 bases between. CDR3 size: 15 residues. Looked up from germline, CDR1 is MGHRA and CDR2 is YSYEKL. The CDR3 DNA sequence: TGCGCCAGCAGCCAAGATTTTTGGAGCTCCTACGAGCAGTACTTC. This codes for CASSQDFWSSYEQYF.

The chain joins TRBV5-6 to TRBJ2-1, with 7 bases identical to TRBD2. This CDR3 comprises 14 residues. Germline V lookup: CDR1 SGHDT, CDR2 YYEEEE. V lost 4 bases to trimming and J lost 6 bases; unmatched junction nucleotides: 7. The DNA of the CDR3 is TGTGCCAGCAGCGGCAGCGGGACGGTCAATGAGCAGTTCTTC. This encodes CASSGSGTVNEQFF.

The chain couples TRBV11-2 to TRBJ2-5; a weak D match, TRBD2 (5 bases). The CDR3 sequence is 13 residues long. Germline CDR1 SGHAT, CDR2 FQNNGV. The V and J ends lost 3 bases and 3 bases respectively, with 8 bases between them. The CDR3 protein is CASSLRREETQYF. In DNA form, the CDR3 reads TGTGCCAGCAGCTTGAGGCGGGAAGAGACCCAGTACTTC. The variable domain in full, completed from reference TRBV11-2 and TRBJ2-5, reads EAGVAQSPRYKIIEKRQSVAFWCNPISGHATLYWYQQILGQGPKLLIQFQNNGVVDDSQLPKDRFSAERLKGVDSTLKIQPAKLEDSAVYLCASSLRREETQYFGPGTRLLVL.

The chain links TRBV28 to TRBJ2-3; D perhaps matches TRBD2 (6 bases). V lost 3 bases to trimming and J lost 2 bases, with 21 bases between them. The germline CDR1 and CDR2 sequences are MDHEN and SYDVKM. CDR3 length equals 18 residues. The CDR3 loop is CASSFRPLEDYNTDTQYF. CDR3 sequence (DNA): TGTGCCAGCAGTTTTCGTCCCCTCGAGGACTATAACACAGATACGCAGTATTTT.

Of note for this clone: The same CDR3 can be traced to other DNA sequences in this sample. The genes are TRBV4-1 and TRBJ1-3; D unclear. The CDR3 sequence is 15 residues long. Germline CDR1 MGHRA, CDR2 YSYEKL. The germline V and J ends were trimmed by 1 base and 0 bases, with 7 bases remaining between them. CDR3 nucleotides: TGCGCCAGCAGCCAAGTATGGGGCTCTGGAAACACCATATATTTT. Translated: CASSQVWGSGNTIYF.

V usage is TRBV6-5 and J usage is TRBJ2-7; D is uncertain. V gave up 2 bases and J gave up 8 bases, with 10 bases separating them. This CDR3 spans 12 amino acids. The germline V gene encodes CDR1 MNHEY and CDR2 SVGAGI. The CDR3 loop is CASSYGDAKQYF. The CDR3 bases are TGTGCCAGCAGTTACGGTGACGCGAAGCAGTACTTC.

The chain combines TRBV9 with TRBJ2-1; D remains unclear. Trimming took 2 bases from V and 8 from J, leaving 5 bases between them. Germline values: CDR1 SGDLS, CDR2 YYNGEE. The CDR3 contains 11 residues. CDR3 bases: TGTGCCAGCAGCGTTACGGATGAGCAGTTCTTC. Its translation is CASSVTDEQFF.

The V call is TRBV4-3, the J call TRBJ2-7; tentative D call: TRBD2 (6 bases). V shed 1 base and J shed 2 bases, with 9 bases lying between them. There are 14 residues in the CDR3. The germline V gene encodes CDR1 LGHNA and CDR2 YSLEER. In nucleotides, the CDR3 is TGCGCCAGCAGCCAAGCACCTAGCGCCTACGAGCAGTACTTC. Protein: CASSQAPSAYEQYF.

V usage is TRBV4-3 and J usage is TRBJ1-1; 7 bases map to TRBD1. This CDR3 is built from 15 residues. Germline V gene data show CDR1 as LGHNA and CDR2 as YSLEER. Trimming took 0 bases from V and 5 from J; bases not matched to a gene: 6. The CDR3 sequence is CASSQEPGGRTEAFF. In DNA form, the CDR3 reads TGCGCCAGCAGCCAAGAGCCAGGGGGTCGGACTGAAGCTTTCTTT.

Worth noting for this clone: The sample carries other DNA sequences with the same CDR3. The gene calls are TRBV13 and TRBJ2-7; maybe TRBD1 (6 bases). V lost 0 bases and J lost 3, with 12 bases in between. Germline V gives CDR1 PRHDT, CDR2 FYEKMQ (reference sequence). The CDR3 has 15 residues. The CDR3 nucleotides read TGTGCCAGCAGCTTAGGTGGGCAGGGGAGCTACGAGCAGTACTTC. Translating it yields CASSLGGQGSYEQYF.

This clone was observed a few times. This chain uses TRBV28 with TRBJ2-5; tentatively, D is TRBD2 (5 bases). The DNA end is a closer match to TRBJ2-7, so the J assignment may be wrong. This CDR3 is built from 16 residues. Germline loops: CDR1 MDHEN, CDR2 SYDVKM. CDR3 amino acids: CASSLFQTNGLYEQYF. CDR3 coding DNA: TGTGCCAGCAGTTTATTCCAGACTAATGGGCTCTACGAGCAGTACTTC.

This sequence joins TRBV18 and TRBJ1-1; D is undetermined. This CDR3 spans 16 amino acids. CDR1 is KGHSH, CDR2 LQKENI, per germline. V was cut by 0 bases and J by 0 bases, with 11 bases left in between. CDR3 amino acids: CASSPPFGEVNTEAFF. The CDR3 DNA reads as TGTGCCAGCTCACCACCGTTCGGGGAGGTGAACACTGAAGCTTTCTTT.

This clone showed up just once. The genes are TRBV7-9 and TRBJ2-5, with D unresolved. Deletions cut 5 bases from V and 5 bases from J, with 15 bases between. The CDR3 is 14 amino acids. Germline loops: CDR1 SEHNR, CDR2 FQNEAQ (reference sequence). The CDR3, as DNA: TGTGCCAGCAGCCCATTTCTAGAACCGGAGACCCAGTACTTC. Translated, it gives CASSPFLEPETQYF.